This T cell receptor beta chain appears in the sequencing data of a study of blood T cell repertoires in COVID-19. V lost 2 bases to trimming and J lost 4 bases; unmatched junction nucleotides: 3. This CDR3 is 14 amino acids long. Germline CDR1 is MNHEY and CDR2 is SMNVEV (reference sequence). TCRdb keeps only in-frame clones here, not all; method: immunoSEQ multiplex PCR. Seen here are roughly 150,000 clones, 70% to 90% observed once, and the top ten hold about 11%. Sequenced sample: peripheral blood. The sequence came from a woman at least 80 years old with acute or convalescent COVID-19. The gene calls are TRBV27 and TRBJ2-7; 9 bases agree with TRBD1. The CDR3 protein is CASSLDRGGYEQYF. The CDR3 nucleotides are TGTGCCAGCAGTTTAGACAGGGGGGGGTACGAGCAGTACTTC.